This TCR beta chain was recovered during a study of metastatic and nonmetastatic thyroid tumors. The V gene lost 5 bases and the J gene lost 1 base, with 14 bases spanning the gap. The CDR3 length is 15 residues. Looked up from germline, CDR1 is SGHAT and CDR2 is FQNNGV. TCRdb reanalyzed the PCR reads with MiXCR. The table has just under 20,000 clones, about 23% seen once; the top ten hold about 9.4%. Thyroid surgery was preceded by no treatment in any patient. In this sample, this clone is medium-sized. The genes are TRBV11-2 and TRBJ1-2; no clear D. The receptor was derived from a male donor with papillary thyroid cancer or a benign thyroid nodule (not recorded which). Some clones in this sample may be carry-over from other donors' samples. The specimen was tumor tissue. The CDR3 loop reads CASSPLWKDNYGYTF. The CDR3 bases are TGTGCCAGCAGCCCCCTGTGGAAGGATAACTATGGCTACACCTTC.